The TCR beta chain under discussion was sequenced for a study of fetal regulatory T cell absence and autoimmunity. Study findings and constraints: Antigen-driven pancreatic autoimmunity before birth in IPEX was inferred from oligoclonal enrichment. Some top pancreas TCR clones were over 90-fold enriched versus cord blood.

The table came from immunoSEQ multiplex PCR; TCRdb's copy has only in-frame clones and leaves some out. The table includes more than 90,000 clones, approximately 75% detected once. Germline V gives CDR1 SEHNR, CDR2 FQNEAQ (reference sequence). V shed 4 bases, J shed 5 bases, and the junction held 3 bases outside the gene matches. This CDR3 spans 13 amino acids. Points on this clone: The antigen is undetermined.

The chain joins TRBV7-9 to TRBJ1-1, with TRBD1 matching over 8 bases. Source material: pancreas tissue. The TCR was taken from a male donor with IPEX syndrome. The CDR3 DNA is TGTGCCAGCAGCTCACAGGGGGGGACTGAAGCTTTCTTT. The encoded protein is CASSSQGGTEAFF.